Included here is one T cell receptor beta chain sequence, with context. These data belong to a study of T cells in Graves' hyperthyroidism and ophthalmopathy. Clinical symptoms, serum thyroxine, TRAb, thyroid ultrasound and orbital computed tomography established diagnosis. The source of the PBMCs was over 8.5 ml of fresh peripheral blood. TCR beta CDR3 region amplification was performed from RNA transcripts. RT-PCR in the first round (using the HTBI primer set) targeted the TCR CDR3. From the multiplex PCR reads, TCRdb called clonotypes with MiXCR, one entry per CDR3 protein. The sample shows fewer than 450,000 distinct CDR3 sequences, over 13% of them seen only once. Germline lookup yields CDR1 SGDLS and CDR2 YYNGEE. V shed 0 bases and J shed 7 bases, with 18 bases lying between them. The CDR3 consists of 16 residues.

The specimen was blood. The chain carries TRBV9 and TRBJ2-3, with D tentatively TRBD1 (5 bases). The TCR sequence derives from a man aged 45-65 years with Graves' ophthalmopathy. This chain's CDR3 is CASSVVSTGSVNTQYF. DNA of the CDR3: TGTGCCAGCAGCGTAGTGTCAACAGGTTCCGTGAATACGCAGTATTTT.